These 11 T cell receptor beta chains were all obtained from the same sample, sequenced in a study of blood T cell repertoires in COVID-19. Clones were read by immunoSEQ multiplex PCR, and TCRdb kept only the in-frame ones, dropping some. The table has about 74,000 clones, roughly 90% seen once. Sample: peripheral blood. The receptors shown here come from a man in his fifties with acute or convalescent COVID-19.

The chain joins TRBV5-4 to TRBJ1-2; the match to TRBD1 covers 11 bases. With V trimmed by 7 bases and J by 6 bases, 2 bases remained unmatched. This CDR3 has 12 residues. Germline assignment: CDR1 SGHNT and CDR2 YYREEE (reference sequence). In DNA, the CDR3 is TGTGCCAGCGGACAGGGGGCGGATGGCTACACCTTC. Protein sequence: CASGQGADGYTF.

The chain recombines TRBV6-5 with TRBJ2-7; 11 bases line up with TRBD2. There are 15 residues in the CDR3. From germline, CDR1 is MNHEY and CDR2 SVGAGI. The ends lost 4 bases at V and 0 bases at J; junction bases unmatched: 2. The CDR3 loop is CASSFGTSGSYEQYV. The CDR3 bases are TGTGCCAGCAGTTTCGGGACTAGCGGCTCCTACGAGCAGTACGTC.

This sequence joins TRBV27 and TRBJ1-3; the match to TRBD1 covers 11 bases. Trimming cost V 0 bases and J 7 bases; bases outside gene matches: 2. The germline gives CDR1 MNHEY, CDR2 SMNVEV (reference sequence). There are 15 residues in the CDR3. Here the CDR3 DNA reads TGTGCCAGCAGTTTATCAGGGACAGGGGGTAACACCATATATTTT. The encoded protein is CASSLSGTGGNTIYF.

The gene calls are TRBV9 and TRBJ1-1; the D is unclear. V was trimmed by 0 bases and J by 0 bases, leaving 6 bases between them. CDR1 SGDLS and CDR2 YYNGEE come from the germline V gene. The CDR3 has 14 amino acids. The chain's CDR3 is CASSVVDMNTEAFF. CDR3 nucleotide sequence: TGTGCCAGCAGCGTAGTCGACATGAACACTGAAGCTTTCTTT.

The chain has TRBV6-1 and TRBJ1-5; 9 nucleotides line up with TRBD1. The germline V gene has CDR1 MNHNS and CDR2 SASEGT. The CDR3 is made up of 15 amino acids. Unmatched junction bases numbered 7, after V lost 3 bases and J lost 7 bases. CDR3 residues: CASSDLTGGGQPQHF. The CDR3 coding sequence is TGTGCCAGCAGTGACCTTACAGGGGGCGGACAGCCCCAGCATTTT.

The genes are TRBV5-5 and TRBJ2-7; 9 bases map to TRBD2. Germline CDR1 reads SGHKS; CDR2 reads YYEKEE (reference sequence). The CDR3 contains 15 residues. V was clipped by 0 bases and J by 3 bases; unmatched bases: 4. CDR3: CASSLGAGGSYEQYF. Written as DNA, the CDR3 is TGTGCCAGCAGCTTGGGGGCGGGAGGGAGCTACGAGCAGTACTTC.

J is TRBJ1-2 and V is TRBV3-1 (or the pseudogene TRBV3-2); D gene ambiguous. The CDR3 has 13 residues. Germline lookup yields CDR1 LGHDT and CDR2 YNNKEL (reference sequence). Trimming took off 4 bases at V and 7 bases at J, with 13 bases between the two ends. CDR3 loop: CASSPVAESGYTF. The CDR3 coding sequence is TGTGCCAGCAGCCCCGTGGCGGAGAGTGGCTACACCTTC.

The chain has TRBV19 and TRBJ1-2; the D gene is possibly TRBD1 (6 bases). Germline V gene sequence: CDR1 LNHDA, CDR2 SQIVND (reference sequence). The length of the CDR3 is 14 residues. Between the trimmed V and J ends, which lost 2 bases and 4 bases, there was a span of 11 bases. CDR3 region: CASSISRTAYGYTF. Here the CDR3 DNA reads TGTGCCAGTAGTATATCCCGGACAGCCTATGGCTACACCTTC.

Regarding this clone: In the same sample, other DNA sequences code for this CDR3. The gene calls are TRBV28 and TRBJ1-5; D is possibly TRBD1 (5 bases). Trimming removed 2 bases from V and 4 bases from J, with 9 bases in between. This CDR3 comprises 14 residues. From germline, CDR1 is MDHEN and CDR2 SYDVKM. The CDR3 coding sequence is TGTGCCAGCAGTTTAGGCCAGGGAAATCAGCCCCAGCATTTT. It yields the protein CASSLGQGNQPQHF.

This rearrangement joins TRBV27 to TRBJ2-6, with D perhaps TRBD1 (5 bases). The germline V gene has CDR1 MNHEY and CDR2 SMNVEV (reference sequence). The CDR3 is made up of 18 amino acids. Trimming removed 2 bases at V and 2 bases at J, with 16 bases between. The CDR3, as DNA: TGTGCCAGCAGTTTAAAGCAGGGCGTAGGAGCTGGGGCCAACGTCCTGACTTTC. Its translation is CASSLKQGVGAGANVLTF. The full variable domain, in which reference TRBV27 and TRBJ2-6 provide the parts outside the CDR3, is EAQVTQNPRYLITVTGKKLTVTCSQNMNHEYMSWYRQDPGLGLRQIYYSMNVEVTDKGDVPEGYKVSRKEKRNFPLILESPSPNQTSLYFCASSLKQGVGAGANVLTFGAGSRLTVL.

A few counts support this clone. The V and J genes are TRBV5-4 and TRBJ2-1, with TRBD1 as a possible D gene (6 bases). The germline V gene encodes CDR1 SGHNT and CDR2 YYREEE (reference sequence). Trimming cost V 4 bases and J 5 bases, with 19 bases left between them. The CDR3 totals 16 residues. The CDR3 spells CASSPLAGTTHNEQFF. As DNA, the CDR3 is TGTGCCAGCAGCCCCTTAGCCGGGACAACCCACAATGAGCAGTTCTTC.